Below, 16 T cell receptor beta chains from the same sample are listed, as sequenced in a study of T cells of healthy individuals (dated by TCRdb to the late 2010s). The library relied on 5' RACE. The sequencer was an Illumina MiSeq. TCRdb trimmed public reads at Q25 via fastp, called clones via MiXCR and kept in-frame beta chains. Entries are consolidated by CDR3 protein sequence, retaining the most common genes and DNA. Recorded for this sample are 40,000 to 65,000 distinct CDR3 sequences; roughly 15% of them occurred a single time. In total, the top ten clones hold 15% to 20% of the sample. These receptor sequences come from a human donor in good health.

The sample holds a few counts of this clonotype. The chain links TRBV5-1 to TRBJ1-1, with D possibly matching TRBD1 (5 bases). This CDR3 region has 13 residues. Germline V gene data show CDR1 as SGHRS and CDR2 as YFSETQ. V lost 4 bases, J lost 6 bases, and 13 bases lay in between. The CDR3 DNA sequence: TGCGCCAGCAGCAGCGAGGGGCTGTCTGAAGCTTTCTTT. It encodes CASSSEGLSEAFF.

This clonotype has only a few counts. This sequence joins TRBV27 and TRBJ1-5, with D possibly TRBD1 on 6 matching bases. The CDR3 consists of 17 residues. The germline V gene encodes CDR1 MNHEY and CDR2 SMNVEV (reference sequence). Trimming shortened V by 3 bases and J by 0 bases, and 15 bases separated the two germline ends. The CDR3 sequence: CASSFRDRRSSNQPQHF. The CDR3 DNA reads as TGTGCCAGCAGTTTTCGAGACAGGCGAAGTAGCAATCAGCCCCAGCATTTT.

This clonotype was detected ten times or more. The chain recombines TRBV5-4 with TRBJ1-1, with D unresolved. The CDR3 runs 13 residues. Trimming took off 3 bases at V and 0 bases at J, with 6 bases between the two ends. Germline assignment: CDR1 SGHNT and CDR2 YYREEE (reference sequence). CDR3: CASSSLMNTEAFF. The CDR3 region has the DNA TGTGCCAGCAGCTCCCTCATGAACACTGAAGCTTTCTTT.

This clonotype occurred a few times. V gene TRBV6-1 combines with J gene TRBJ1-2; TRBD1 is a possible D gene (5 bases). CDR3 length: 13 residues. V was trimmed by 6 bases and J by 4 bases, leaving 12 bases between them. Per germline, CDR1 MNHNS and CDR2 SASEGT. In DNA form, the CDR3 reads TGTGCCAGCAGGGGGCTTGACGCCTATGGCTACACCTTC. It encodes CASRGLDAYGYTF.

This clonotype appeared many times. The V call is TRBV3-1, the J call TRBJ2-1; 7 bases agree with TRBD2. The CDR3 is 15 amino acids. Germline CDR1 is LGHDT and CDR2 is YNNKEL (reference sequence). The junction had 10 bases not matched to a gene; V was cut back by 2 bases and J by 9 bases. CDR3 in amino acids: CASSQYLGLVTEQFF. As DNA, the CDR3 is TGTGCCAGCAGCCAATACCTAGGACTAGTAACTGAGCAGTTCTTC.

This clonotype was observed at least ten times. The chain joins TRBV7-2 to TRBJ2-1; 10 bases line up with TRBD2. The V gene end was trimmed by 2 bases and the J gene end by 8 bases; junction bases not matched to a gene: 9. The CDR3 is 16 amino acids. CDR1 is SGHTA and CDR2 is FQGNSA in the germline V gene. CDR3 nucleotide sequence: TGTGCCAGCAGCTTATATCCTAGCGGGAGTGTCGATGAGCAGTTCTTC. This codes for CASSLYPSGSVDEQFF.

This clonotype was seen a handful of times. The chain uses TRBV11-1 and TRBJ1-1; D is undetermined. This CDR3 comprises 15 residues. Germline CDR1 is SGHAT and CDR2 is FQDESV (reference sequence). Trimming cost V 0 bases and J 1 base, with 9 bases left between them. The CDR3 loop reads CASSLAMDGNTEAFF. In nucleotides, the CDR3 is TGTGCCAGCAGCTTAGCCATGGACGGGAACACTGAAGCTTTCTTT.

This clonotype occurred a few times. The chain is built from TRBV7-2 and TRBJ2-3; 14 nucleotides line up with TRBD2. Germline CDR1 and CDR2: SGHTA and FQGNSA. V lost 4 bases and J lost 5; bases outside the gene matches: 5. There are 16 residues in the CDR3. The CDR3 loop is CASSSRLAGGRDTQYF. The DNA of the CDR3 is TGTGCCAGCAGCTCCAGACTAGCGGGGGGGAGAGATACGCAGTATTTT.

The chain couples TRBV12-3 or TRBV12-4 to TRBJ2-5; D is possibly TRBD1 or TRBD2 (6 bases each). V lost 3 bases to trimming and J lost 5 bases, with 10 bases between them. The CDR3 spans 13 residues. CDR3 DNA: TGTGCCAGCAGTTTTGGGGGGCTGGAGACCCAGTACTTC. Translating it yields CASSFGGLETQYF.

This clonotype has a handful of counts. This chain links TRBV5-1 with TRBJ2-6; TRBD2 is a possible D gene (5 bases). The CDR3 is 16 residues long. Trimming took off 0 bases at V and 4 bases at J, with 11 bases between the two ends. Germline V CDR1 and CDR2: SGHRS, YFSETQ. CDR3 amino acids: CASSLDGSGGANVLTF. The CDR3 bases are TGCGCCAGCAGCTTGGACGGATCGGGAGGGGCCAACGTCCTGACTTTC.

This clonotype was observed many times. The V gene is TRBV20-1, the J gene TRBJ2-3; 7 bases line up with TRBD2. Germline CDR1 DFQATT, CDR2 SNEGSKA (reference sequence). The CDR3 contains 15 residues. V shed 5 bases and J 1 base; nucleotides not matched to a gene: 9. CDR3 coding DNA: TGCAGTGCTTCGCGGGGCGCGGGGGGCACAGATACGCAGTATTTT. It encodes CSASRGAGGTDTQYF.

The genes are TRBV24-1 and TRBJ2-7; TRBD1 is a possible D gene (6 bases). The V end lost 4 bases, the J end lost 6 bases, and 12 bases lay between the germline ends. CDR1 KGHDR and CDR2 SFDVKD come from the germline V gene. The CDR3 runs 13 residues. The chain's CDR3 is CATSDYRAGEQYF. As DNA, the CDR3 is TGTGCCACCAGTGACTACAGGGCGGGCGAGCAGTACTTC.

This clonotype was seen many times. CDR3 DNA: TGTGCCAGCAGGTCGGTTGGTGGCGTTGAAGCTTTCTTT. Translation: CASRSVGGVEAFF. This rearrangement joins TRBV6-2 or TRBV6-3 to TRBJ1-1; no definite D call. Germline V gene lookup returns CDR1 MNHEY and CDR2 SVGEGT. The length of the CDR3 is 13 residues. Trimming cost V 6 bases and J 7 bases, with 15 bases left between them.

This clonotype was observed many times. The gene calls are TRBV6-2 or TRBV6-3 and TRBJ2-2; no clear D gene. This CDR3 is built from 13 residues. Trimming shortened V by 6 bases and J by 3 bases, and 8 bases separated the two germline ends. The V gene's germline CDR1 is MNHEY and CDR2 SVGEGT. CDR3 residues: CASSSTYTGELFF. For the CDR3, the DNA is TGTGCCAGCAGCAGTACTTACACCGGGGAGCTGTTTTTT.

This clonotype was seen at least ten times. V usage is TRBV5-6 and J usage is TRBJ2-1, with TRBD2 identical over 7 bases. With V trimmed by 3 bases and J by 10 bases, 4 bases remained unmatched. Germline CDR1 is SGHDT and CDR2 is YYEEEE. The CDR3 contains 12 residues. This chain's CDR3 is CASSWGGIEQFF. CDR3 coding DNA: TGTGCCAGCAGCTGGGGGGGAATAGAGCAGTTCTTC.

Ten or more counts support this clonotype. The chain recombines TRBV12-2 with TRBJ2-3; the D segment call TRBD2 is taken from the table without a DNA check. TRBV12-2 is described as a pseudogene. CDR3 length equals 18 residues. The CDR3 DNA reads as TGTGCAAGTCGCCCAATCGAGGAGCGGGGGCCCCTCACAGATACGCAGTATTTT. This translates into CASRPIEERGPLTDTQYF.